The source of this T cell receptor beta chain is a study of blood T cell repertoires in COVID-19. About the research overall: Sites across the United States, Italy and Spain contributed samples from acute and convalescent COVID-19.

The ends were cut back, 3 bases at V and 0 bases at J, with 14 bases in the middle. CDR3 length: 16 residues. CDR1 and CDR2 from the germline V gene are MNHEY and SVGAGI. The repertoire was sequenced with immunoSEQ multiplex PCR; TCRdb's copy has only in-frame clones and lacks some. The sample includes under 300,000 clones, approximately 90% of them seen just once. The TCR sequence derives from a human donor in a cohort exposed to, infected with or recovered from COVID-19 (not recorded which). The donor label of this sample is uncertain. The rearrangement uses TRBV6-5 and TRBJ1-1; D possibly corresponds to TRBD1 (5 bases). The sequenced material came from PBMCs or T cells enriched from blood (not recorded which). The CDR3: CASSYNGGRLNTEAFF. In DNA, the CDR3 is TGTGCCAGCAGTTATAACGGGGGGAGGTTGAACACTGAAGCTTTCTTT.